These 22 T cell receptor beta chains originate from one sample sequenced in a study of CD8 T cells in ankylosing spondylitis. Whole-study results and caveats: Typical of ankylosing spondylitis blood, it appeared, was a TCR beta motif of eight highly homologous variants.

These TCRs are of unknown antigen specificity. One entry per CDR3 protein, called by TCRdb with MiXCR from the 5' RACE reads. The repertoire holds fewer than 500,000 distinct CDR3 sequences, with approximately 20% as singletons. Sequencing input: blood, either unsorted or a sorted T cell fraction (not recorded which). The receptor source for this set is a male donor with ankylosing spondylitis.

The V and J genes are TRBV10-3 and TRBJ1-1; no firm D call. The CDR3 sequence is 14 residues long. V was shortened by 6 bases and J by 1 base, with 12 bases between the two germline ends. Germline-derived CDR1 and CDR2 are ENHRY and SYGVKD. The CDR3 loop is CAIRSRLPNTEAFF. The DNA for the CDR3 is TGTGCCATCAGGAGCAGACTCCCGAACACTGAAGCTTTCTTT.

The chain is built from TRBV20-1 and TRBJ2-3; weak D call: TRBD1 (6 bases). The germline V gene has CDR1 DFQATT and CDR2 SNEGSKA (reference sequence). The CDR3 runs 13 residues. Trimming pared 3 bases from V and 2 bases from J, leaving 9 bases between. CDR3 loop: CSASWGLTDTQYF. The DNA for the CDR3 is TGCAGTGCTAGTTGGGGGCTCACAGATACGCAGTATTTT.

This clonotype appeared many times. The V and J genes are TRBV29-1 and TRBJ2-1; D ambiguous. Germline CDR1 SQVTM, CDR2 ANQGSEA. The CDR3 spans 14 residues. V was clipped by 4 bases and J by 8 bases, with 18 bases between them. The CDR3 DNA reads TGCAGCGTTGCATTAGTAGGGCTTAAGGATGAGCAGTTCTTC. Encoded protein: CSVALVGLKDEQFF.

This clonotype has only a few counts. The gene calls are TRBV9 and TRBJ2-7; TRBD2 matches at 7 bases. The CDR3 runs 15 residues. V trimming: 2 bases; J trimming: 3 bases; junction bases outside the gene matches: 8. Per the germline V gene, CDR1 is SGDLS and CDR2 is YYNGEE. This CDR3 is CASSVLAEDIYEQYF. The CDR3 DNA reads TGTGCCAGCAGCGTCCTAGCGGAGGACATCTACGAGCAGTACTTC.

For this clonotype: A clone one base away is much larger, so this may be a read error. The chain has TRBV12-3 or TRBV12-4 and TRBJ2-7, with D possibly being TRBD1 or TRBD2 (5 bases each). The CDR3 is 17 amino acids. The CDR3 DNA sequence: TGTGCCAGCAGTTTAGCACCGGGACCCATCCCCGCCTACGAGCAGCACTTC. This encodes CASSLAPGPIPAYEQHF.

V usage is TRBV12-3 or TRBV12-4 and J usage is TRBJ2-2; 7 bases line up with TRBD1. This CDR3 region has 15 residues. V gave up 5 bases and J gave up 4 bases; unmatched junction bases: 7. The CDR3 is CASSVRQGSTGELFF. CDR3 bases: TGTGCCAGCAGTGTCAGACAGGGATCCACCGGGGAGCTGTTTTTT.

The genes are TRBV20-1 and TRBJ2-1, with a possible D match to TRBD2 (5 bases). The CDR3 totals 14 residues. V dropped 6 bases and J dropped 0 bases, with 12 bases sitting between them. Germline CDR1 DFQATT, CDR2 SNEGSKA (reference sequence). The CDR3 loop reads CSAADFGSYNEQFF. CDR3 DNA sequence: TGCAGTGCGGCGGACTTTGGCTCCTACAATGAGCAGTTCTTC.

This clonotype was picked up a small number of times. V is TRBV5-1 and J is TRBJ1-1; unclear D gene. The CDR3 length is 15 residues. The ends were cut back, 1 base at V and 3 bases at J, with 13 bases in the middle. The V gene's germline CDR1 is SGHRS and CDR2 YFSETQ. The CDR3 sequence: CASSLTPIEDTEAFF. As DNA, the CDR3 is TGCGCCAGCAGCTTGACCCCTATAGAGGACACTGAAGCTTTCTTT.

This rearrangement joins TRBV11-2 to TRBJ1-6, with D tentatively TRBD1 (6 bases). CDR3 length equals 18 residues. Germline lookup yields CDR1 SGHAT and CDR2 FQNNGV. The V gene lost 1 base and the J gene lost 10 bases, with 23 bases spanning the gap. CDR3: CASSLVGTGGRRRSPLHF. The CDR3 DNA reads as TGTGCCAGCAGCTTAGTCGGAACCGGGGGGCGAAGGCGGTCACCCCTCCACTTT.

This clonotype has more than one count but fewer than ten. The V and J genes are TRBV29-1 and TRBJ1-5; D is possibly TRBD1 (5 bases). Between the trimmed V and J ends, which lost 7 bases and 7 bases, there was a span of 17 bases. Per germline, CDR1 SQVTM and CDR2 ANQGSEA. The CDR3 consists of 13 residues. The CDR3 spells CSAAQGNNQPQHF. The CDR3, as DNA: TGCAGCGCAGCTCAGGGTAACAACCAGCCCCAGCATTTT.

This clonotype has a handful of counts. This chain links TRBV12-3 or TRBV12-4 with TRBJ2-3, with 7 bases matching TRBD2. V trimming: 5 bases; J trimming: 2 bases; junction bases outside the gene matches: 7. The CDR3 is made up of 15 amino acids. The CDR3 nucleotides read TGTGCCAGCAGTACCTCTAGCGGACACACAGATACGCAGTATTTT. Its protein is CASSTSSGHTDTQYF.

The sample holds a few counts of this clonotype. V gene TRBV4-3 combines with J gene TRBJ2-1; 10 bases agree with TRBD2. The junction had 9 bases not matched to a gene; V was cut back by 2 bases and J by 8 bases. Germline V gives CDR1 LGHNA, CDR2 YSLEER. There are 16 residues in the CDR3. CDR3 protein: CASSQMASGSIDEQFF. CDR3 nucleotides: TGCGCCAGCAGCCAAATGGCTAGCGGGAGTATCGATGAGCAGTTCTTC.

The genes are TRBV25-1 and TRBJ2-5; D is perhaps TRBD1 or TRBD2 (5 bases each). Trimming shortened V by 1 base and J by 5 bases, and 14 bases separated the two germline ends. The CDR3 is 15 amino acids. Germline V gene sequence: CDR1 MGHDK, CDR2 SYGVNS. CDR3 residues: CASSELGTSKETQYF. The CDR3 DNA sequence: TGTGCCAGCAGTGAATTAGGGACGAGCAAGGAGACCCAGTACTTC.

The chain recombines TRBV18 with TRBJ1-6, with no clear D. Germline loops: CDR1 KGHSH, CDR2 LQKENI. This CDR3 has 16 residues. Trimming removed 3 bases at V and 13 bases at J, with 22 bases between. The CDR3 here is CASSPAGADNWSPLHF. CDR3 DNA: TGTGCCAGCTCACCGGCTGGCGCAGACAACTGGTCGCCCCTCCACTTT.

This clonotype showed up many times. The chain is built from TRBV28 and TRBJ1-3; no firm D call. Trimming took off 5 bases at V and 2 bases at J, with 13 bases between the two ends. Germline loops: CDR1 MDHEN, CDR2 SYDVKM. The CDR3 runs 15 residues. In nucleotides, the CDR3 is TGTGCCAGCAGTGGGGTCCTCCGGACTGGAAACACCATATATTTT. Protein product: CASSGVLRTGNTIYF.

The chain has TRBV5-5 and TRBJ2-2; TRBD2 might be the D (6 bases). This CDR3 contains 16 residues. Trimming shortened V by 6 bases and J by 0 bases, and 15 bases separated the two germline ends. CDR1 is SGHKS, CDR2 YYEKEE, per germline (reference sequence). The CDR3 is CASTLSPSANTGELFF. CDR3 bases: TGTGCCAGCACCCTGTCGCCTAGCGCGAACACCGGGGAGCTGTTTTTT.

This clonotype has a handful of counts. The chain links TRBV6-1 to TRBJ1-3; 10 bases are a match to TRBD1. Germline V lookup: CDR1 MNHNS, CDR2 SASEGT. The J segment lost 0 bases and the V segment lost 6 bases, leaving 5 bases of the junction unmatched. The CDR3 is 16 amino acids. The CDR3 loop is CASSPTGGFSGNTIYF. CDR3 sequence (DNA): TGTGCCAGCAGCCCGACAGGGGGCTTCTCTGGAAACACCATATATTTT.

The J gene is TRBJ1-1, the V gene TRBV20-1; possible D gene TRBD1, 5 bases. The length of the CDR3 is 14 residues. The germline gives CDR1 DFQATT, CDR2 SNEGSKA (reference sequence). Trimming took off 3 bases at V and 0 bases at J, with 11 bases between the two ends. In nucleotides, the CDR3 is TGCAGTGCTAGTCCAGGGACGGTGAACACTGAAGCTTTCTTT. Encoded protein: CSASPGTVNTEAFF.

This clonotype was detected only a few times. The rearrangement joins TRBV5-1 to TRBJ1-3; D is uncertain. V gave up 0 bases and J gave up 5 bases, with 12 bases separating them. The V gene's germline CDR1 is SGHRS and CDR2 YFSETQ. The CDR3 spans 15 residues. CDR3: CASSLDRQRRNTIYF. Here the CDR3 DNA reads TGCGCCAGCAGCTTGGACCGGCAGCGGAGAAACACCATATATTTT.

The chain joins TRBV7-9 to TRBJ2-5, with D hard to call. The CDR3 runs 13 residues. Germline loops: CDR1 SEHNR, CDR2 FQNEAQ (reference sequence). Trimming cost V 3 bases and J 2 bases, with 7 bases left between them. CDR3 residues: CASSFKVQETQYF. DNA for the CDR3: TGTGCCAGCAGCTTTAAGGTTCAAGAGACCCAGTACTTC.

V is TRBV25-1 and J is TRBJ2-7; perhaps TRBD1 as D (6 bases). The V gene lost 2 bases and the J gene lost 3 bases, with 11 bases spanning the gap. Germline V lookup: CDR1 MGHDK, CDR2 SYGVNS. The CDR3 runs 14 residues. DNA for the CDR3: TGTGCCAGCAGTGAACAGGGGAGTATCTACGAGCAGTACTTC. This encodes CASSEQGSIYEQYF.

This clonotype was recorded at least ten times. The V call is TRBV7-2, the J call TRBJ1-4, with 8 positions matching TRBD1. CDR1 is SGHTA, CDR2 FQGNSA, per germline. The CDR3 sequence is 15 residues long. The V segment lost 4 bases and the J segment 1 base; nucleotides outside the gene matches: 2. In nucleotides, the CDR3 is TGTGCCAGCAGCTCAACAGGGGGAACTAATGAAAAACTGTTTTTT. Encoded protein: CASSSTGGTNEKLFF.